This T cell receptor beta chain was sequenced in a study of neurological immune-mediated disorders. This clonotype was observed at least ten times. Its antigen remains unknown. V lost 11 bases to trimming and J lost 4 bases; unmatched junction nucleotides: 9. The CDR3 has 13 residues. Per germline, CDR1 ENHRY and CDR2 SYGVKD. Regarding the study as a whole: No CDR3 amino acid sequences recurred among expanded clones across subjects, suggesting private repertoires in all groups.

The cDNA came from 5'RACE, which used 10-nucleotide random UMIs. TCRdb reprocessed the 5' RACE reads with MiXCR, giving one entry per CDR3 protein. The sample lists about 27,000 distinct CDR3 sequences; under 25% were seen once. Sequenced: PBMCs. This clonotype originated in a woman aged 55-69 years in good health. The chain employs TRBV10-3 and TRBJ2-5; TRBD2 matches 8 bases. CDR3 bases: TGTGCCGCCGGGCGGGGGGCCGGAGAGACCCAGTACTTC. Amino acid sequence: CAAGRGAGETQYF.